Below, one TCR beta chain is given with its context. The data originate from a study of cytomegalovirus exposure and HLA in healthy donors. Whole-study context: T cells numbering about 179 million yielded some 120 million unique TCR beta sequences in an earlier analysis.

Germline lookup yields CDR1 SGDLS and CDR2 YYNGEE. The V gene lost 6 bases and the J gene lost 5 bases, with 14 bases spanning the gap. CDR3 length equals 14 residues. The study sampled nominally healthy donors, though unrecorded immune exposures were likely. PCR involved 60 Vbeta and 13 Jbeta primers. Profiling relied on immunoSEQ multiplex PCR, and the TCRdb table lists in-frame clones only, not all of them. The sample includes around 140,000 clones, 83% of them seen just once. The sample comprised PBMCs. The chain is built from TRBV9 and TRBJ1-4; TRBD1 is a possible D gene (5 bases). The sequence derives from a man between 35 and 55 years old in good health and CMV-seronegative. In nucleotides, the CDR3 is TGTGCCAGCACCCCCGGGGACTGGAATGAAAAACTGTTTTTT. It translates to CASTPGDWNEKLFF.